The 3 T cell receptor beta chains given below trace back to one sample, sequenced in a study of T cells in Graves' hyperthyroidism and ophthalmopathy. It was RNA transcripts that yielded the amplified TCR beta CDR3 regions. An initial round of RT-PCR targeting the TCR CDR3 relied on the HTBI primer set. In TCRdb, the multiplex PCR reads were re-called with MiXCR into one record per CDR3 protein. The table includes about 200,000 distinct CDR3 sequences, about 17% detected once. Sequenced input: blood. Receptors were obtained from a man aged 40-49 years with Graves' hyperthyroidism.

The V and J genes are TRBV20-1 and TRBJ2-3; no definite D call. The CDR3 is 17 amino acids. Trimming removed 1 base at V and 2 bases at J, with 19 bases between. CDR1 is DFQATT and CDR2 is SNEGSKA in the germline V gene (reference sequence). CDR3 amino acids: CSARGGVSPSNTDTQYF. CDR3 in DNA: TGCAGTGCTAGAGGAGGTGTCAGCCCCTCTAACACAGATACGCAGTATTTT.

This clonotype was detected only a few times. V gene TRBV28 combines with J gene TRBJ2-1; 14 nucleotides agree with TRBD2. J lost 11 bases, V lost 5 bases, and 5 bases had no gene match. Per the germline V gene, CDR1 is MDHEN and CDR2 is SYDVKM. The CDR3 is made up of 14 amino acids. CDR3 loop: CASSRTSGGRKQFF. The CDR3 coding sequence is TGTGCCAGCAGTAGGACTAGCGGGGGGCGTAAGCAGTTCTTC.

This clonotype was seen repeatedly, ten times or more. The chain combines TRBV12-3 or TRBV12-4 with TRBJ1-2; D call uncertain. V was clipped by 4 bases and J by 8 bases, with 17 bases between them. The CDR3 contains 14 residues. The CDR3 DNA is TGTGCCAGCAGTTCACGATCAGGTTATACCGGCTACACCTTC. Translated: CASSSRSGYTGYTF.